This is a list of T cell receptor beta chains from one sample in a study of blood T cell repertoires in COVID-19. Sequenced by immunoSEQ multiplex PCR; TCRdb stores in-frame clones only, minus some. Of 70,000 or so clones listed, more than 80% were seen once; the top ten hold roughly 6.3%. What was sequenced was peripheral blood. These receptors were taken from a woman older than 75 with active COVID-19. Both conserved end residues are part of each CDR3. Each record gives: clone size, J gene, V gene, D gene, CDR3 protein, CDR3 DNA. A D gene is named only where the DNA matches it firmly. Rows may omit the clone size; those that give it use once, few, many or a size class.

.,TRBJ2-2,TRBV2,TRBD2,CASSGLAGVVGELFF,TGTGCCAGCAGTGGACTAGCGGGAGTTGTCGGGGAGCTGTTTTTT
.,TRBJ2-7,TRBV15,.,CATSRGATRENEQYF,TGTGCCACCAGCAGAGGGGCAACTAGGGAAAACGAGCAGTACTTC
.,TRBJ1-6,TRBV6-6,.,CASSQAPVTYNSPLHF,TGTGCCAGCAGTCAAGCACCCGTAACCTATAATTCACCCCTCCACTTT
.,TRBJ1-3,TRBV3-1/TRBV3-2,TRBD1,CASSQEFRTGGYF,TGTGCCAGCAGCCAAGAATTCAGGACAGGAGGGTATTTT
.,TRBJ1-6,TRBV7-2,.,CASSLLGRGNSPLHF,TGTGCCAGCAGCTTACTGGGCAGGGGCAATTCACCCCTCCACTTT
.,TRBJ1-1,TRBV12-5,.,CASGLVLGRGPDLDTEAFF,TGTGCTAGTGGTTTGGTACTCGGTAGGGGCCCCGATTTAGACACTGAAGCTTTCTTT
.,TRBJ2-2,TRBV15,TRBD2,CATSRDSLAAYTGELFF,TGTGCCACCAGCAGAGACTCCCTAGCGGCCTACACCGGGGAGCTGTTTTTT
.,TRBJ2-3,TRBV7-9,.,CASSGWLTGADTQYF,TGTGCCAGCAGTGGGTGGTTGACGGGGGCAGATACGCAGTATTTT
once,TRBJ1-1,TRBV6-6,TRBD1,CASSALRTGLNTEAFF,TGTGCCAGCAGCGCCTTGAGGACAGGGCTGAACACTGAAGCTTTCTTT
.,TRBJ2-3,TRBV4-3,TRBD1,CASSLDTGGRTDTQYF,TGCGCCAGCAGCCTCGATACAGGGGGCAGGACAGATACGCAGTATTTT
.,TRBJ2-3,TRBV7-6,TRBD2,CASSSGLADKRDTQYF,TGTGCCAGCAGCTCGGGACTAGCGGACAAGAGAGATACGCAGTATTTT
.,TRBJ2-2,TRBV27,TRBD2,CASSRGLAGFPGELFF,TGTGCCAGCAGTCGCGGACTAGCGGGATTCCCCGGGGAGCTGTTTTTT
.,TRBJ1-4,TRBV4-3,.,CASSQDLGGGEKLFF,TGCGCCAGCAGCCAAGATTTGGGGGGGGGCGAAAAACTGTTTTTT
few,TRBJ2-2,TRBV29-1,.,CSVVDSPNTGELFF,TGCAGCGTGGTGGACAGTCCGAACACCGGGGAGCTGTTTTTT
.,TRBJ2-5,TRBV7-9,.,CASSSSDYFGETQYF,TGTGCCAGCAGCTCCTCGGACTATTTCGGAGAGACCCAGTACTTC
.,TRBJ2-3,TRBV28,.,CASTPPRRNRPSTDTQYF,TGTGCCAGCACCCCCCCCAGGAGGAATCGGCCTAGCACAGATACGCAGTATTTT
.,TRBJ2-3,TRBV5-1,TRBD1,CASSYGQGSTDTQYF,TGCGCCAGCAGCTACGGACAGGGTAGCACAGATACGCAGTATTTT
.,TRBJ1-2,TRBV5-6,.,CASSREERLDGYTF,TGTGCCAGCAGCCGGGAAGAACGATTGGATGGCTACACCTTC
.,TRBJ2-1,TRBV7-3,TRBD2,CASSSGLAGEDEQFF,TGTGCCAGCAGCTCGGGACTAGCGGGAGAAGATGAGCAGTTCTTC
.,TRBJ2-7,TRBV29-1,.,CSVGGLWGPSYEQYF,TGCAGCGTTGGTGGTCTGTGGGGGCCCTCCTACGAGCAGTACTTC
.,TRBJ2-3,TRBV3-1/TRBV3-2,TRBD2,CASSARLAGGSDTQYF,TGTGCCAGCAGCGCGAGACTAGCGGGAGGTTCAGATACGCAGTATTTT
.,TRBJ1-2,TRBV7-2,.,CASSFGRDNYGYTF,TGTGCCAGCAGCTTCGGCAGGGATAACTATGGCTACACCTTC
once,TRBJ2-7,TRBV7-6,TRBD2,CASSLPGTSAAYEQYF,TGTGCCAGCAGCTTACCGGGGACTAGCGCGGCCTACGAGCAGTACTTC
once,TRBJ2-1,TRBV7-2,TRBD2,CASSFLTSGRAYEQFF,TGTGCCAGCAGCTTCTTGACTAGCGGGAGGGCTTATGAGCAGTTCTTC
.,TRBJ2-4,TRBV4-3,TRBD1,CASSPGQGVWGIQYF,TGCGCCAGCAGCCCGGGACAGGGGGTTTGGGGCATTCAGTACTTC
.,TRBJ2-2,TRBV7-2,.,CASSLTRQNTGELFF,TGTGCCAGCAGCTTAACCCGACAGAACACCGGGGAGCTGTTTTTT
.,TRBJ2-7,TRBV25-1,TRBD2,CASSEGLAGLYEQYF,TGTGCCAGCAGTGAGGGACTAGCGGGACTCTACGAGCAGTACTTC
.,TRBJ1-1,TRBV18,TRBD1,CASSLIRRDRGIEAFF,TGTGCCAGCTCATTAATCCGTCGGGACAGGGGGATTGAAGCTTTCTTT
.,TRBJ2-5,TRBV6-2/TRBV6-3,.,CASSTGLTQETQYF,TGTGCCAGCAGTACTGGACTGACCCAAGAGACCCAGTACTTC
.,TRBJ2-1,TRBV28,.,CASSLSWAQGNEQFF,TGTGCCAGCAGTCTATCCTGGGCTCAGGGCAATGAGCAGTTCTTC
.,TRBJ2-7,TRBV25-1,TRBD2,CASSTRRTSENYEQYF,TGTGCCAGCAGTACGAGGAGGACTAGCGAGAACTACGAGCAGTACTTC
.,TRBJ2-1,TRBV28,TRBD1,CASSLAQGASEQFF,TGTGCCAGCAGTTTAGCGCAGGGGGCCAGTGAGCAGTTCTTC
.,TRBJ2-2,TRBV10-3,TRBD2,CAIRTGLESTGELFF,TGTGCCATCAGGACGGGACTAGAAAGCACCGGGGAGCTGTTTTTT
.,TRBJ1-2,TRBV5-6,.,CASSPGGRRTVNGYTF,TGTGCCAGCAGCCCAGGAGGGCGCAGGACGGTAAATGGCTACACCTTC
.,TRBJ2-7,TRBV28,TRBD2,CASSLLAGTSGRIYEQYF,TGTGCCAGCAGTTTATTAGCCGGGACTAGCGGGAGAATTTACGAGCAGTACTTC
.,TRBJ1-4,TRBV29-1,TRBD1,CSVEGQGNEKLFF,TGCAGCGTTGAAGGACAGGGTAACGAAAAACTGTTTTTT
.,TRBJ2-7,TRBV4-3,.,CASSQDRLQWYEQYF,TGCGCCAGCAGCCAAGATCGACTGCAGTGGTACGAGCAGTACTTC
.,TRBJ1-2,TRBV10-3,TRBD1,CAISEFGQGLEGYTF,TGTGCCATCAGTGAGTTTGGACAGGGGTTGGAAGGCTACACCTTC
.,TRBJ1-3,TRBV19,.,CASRQQGSGNTIYF,TGTGCCAGTAGGCAACAGGGTTCTGGAAACACCATATATTTT
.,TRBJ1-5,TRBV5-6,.,CASSPRGVRDQPQHF,TGTGCCAGCAGCCCCCGGGGGGTTAGGGACCAGCCCCAGCATTTT
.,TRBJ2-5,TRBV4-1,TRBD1,CASSQEANGQGQETQYF,TGCGCCAGCAGCCAAGAAGCCAATGGACAGGGTCAAGAGACCCAGTACTTC
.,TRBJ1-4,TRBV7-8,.,CASSFGRGRKEKLFF,TGTGCCAGCAGCTTCGGCAGGGGACGAAAAGAAAAACTGTTTTTT
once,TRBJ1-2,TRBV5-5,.,CASSWTANYGYTF,TGTGCCAGCAGCTGGACAGCTAACTATGGCTACACCTTC
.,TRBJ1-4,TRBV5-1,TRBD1,CASSLGQGYTWYEKLFF,TGCGCCAGCAGCTTGGGACAGGGTTATACTTGGTATGAAAAACTGTTTTTT
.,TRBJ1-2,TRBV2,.,CASSVNSLYGYTF,TGTGCCAGCAGTGTCAACAGCCTCTATGGCTACACCTTC
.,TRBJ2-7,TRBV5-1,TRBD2,CASSLRTSGGYEQYF,TGCGCCAGCAGCTTGAGGACTAGCGGGGGTTACGAGCAGTACTTC
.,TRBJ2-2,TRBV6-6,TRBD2,CASTPWGTRITGELFF,TGTGCCAGCACCCCCTGGGGGACTAGAATCACCGGGGAGCTGTTTTTT
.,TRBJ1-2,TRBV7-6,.,CASSPRRGGIYGYTF,TGTGCCAGCAGCCCGAGAAGGGGGGGAATCTATGGCTACACCTTC
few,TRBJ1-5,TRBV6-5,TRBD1,CASGTGNQPQHF,TGTGCCAGCGGGACAGGCAATCAGCCCCAGCATTTT
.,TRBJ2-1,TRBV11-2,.,CASSATSSYNEQFF,TGTGCCAGCAGTGCCACTTCCTCCTACAATGAGCAGTTCTTC
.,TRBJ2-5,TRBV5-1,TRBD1,CASSLRLGTAQETQYF,TGCGCCAGCAGCTTGCGCCTTGGGACAGCTCAAGAGACCCAGTACTTC
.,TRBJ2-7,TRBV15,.,CATSRDYGGSYEQYF,TGTGCCACCAGCAGAGATTACGGCGGCTCCTACGAGCAGTACTTC
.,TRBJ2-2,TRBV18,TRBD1,CASSPGQGTGELFF,TGTGCCAGCTCACCCGGACAGGGCACCGGGGAGCTGTTTTTT
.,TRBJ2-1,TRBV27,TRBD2,CASSLFSGRAGNEQFF,TGTGCCAGCAGTTTATTTAGCGGGAGGGCTGGAAATGAGCAGTTCTTC
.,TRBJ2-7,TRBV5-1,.,CASSLDSTSYEQYF,TGCGCCAGCAGCTTAGACAGCACCTCCTACGAGCAGTACTTC
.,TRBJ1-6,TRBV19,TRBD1,CASTFRTGRPLHF,TGTGCCAGTACCTTCCGGACAGGGAGGCCCCTCCACTTT
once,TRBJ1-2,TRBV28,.,CASSLRTAPNYGYTF,TGTGCCAGCAGTTTACGGACAGCTCCTAACTATGGCTACACCTTC